A selection of T cell receptor beta chains follows, all from one sample in a study of memory CD4+ T cells and cytomegalovirus serostatus. The repertoire was sequenced with immunoSEQ multiplex PCR; TCRdb's copy has only in-frame clones and lacks some. The table lists 30,000 to 50,000 clones, 75% to 80% of them singletons. Source material: memory CD4+ T cells from blood. The receptors come from an adult in good health and CMV-seronegative. The CDR3 runs from the conserved cysteine through the conserved F or W. Each record gives: CDR3 protein, CDR3 DNA, D gene, V gene, J gene, clone size. The D gene is left open where the match is weak. Where a row states a size, it is once, few, many or the class of an expanded clone; other rows omit it.

CASSIGLAGVETQYF	TGTGCCAGCAGCATAGGACTAGCGGGGGTTGAGACCCAGTACTTC	TRBD2	TRBV9	TRBJ2-5	-
CASSSDRADAFF	TGTGCCAGCAGCTCGGACAGGGCGGATGCTTTCTTT	TRBD1	TRBV6-5	TRBJ1-1	-
CAWTLGAGELFF	TGTGCCTGGACCCTTGGGGCCGGGGAGCTGTTTTTT	-	TRBV30	TRBJ2-2	-
CASSPGQTHGYTF	TGTGCCAGCAGCCCGGGACAGACGCATGGCTACACCTTC	TRBD1	TRBV11-1	TRBJ1-2	-
CSVEKDRGQQETQYF	TGCAGCGTTGAAAAGGACCGAGGCCAACAAGAGACCCAGTACTTC	-	TRBV29-1	TRBJ2-5	-
CASSYLSAGVNSPLHF	TGTGCCAGCAGCTACCTCTCGGCAGGGGTTAATTCACCCCTCCACTTT	-	TRBV7-8	TRBJ1-6	-
CASSLEPGRNYGYTF	TGCGCCAGCAGCTTGGAGCCAGGGCGGAACTATGGCTACACCTTC	-	TRBV5-1	TRBJ1-2	few
CASSEIAGLQETQYF	TGTGCCAGCAGCGAGATTGCGGGACTCCAAGAGACCCAGTACTTC	-	TRBV5-8	TRBJ2-5	-
CASQGLTTGSRELFF	TGTGCCAGCCAGGGACTTACCACCGGTTCTAGGGAGCTGTTTTTT	-	TRBV25-1	TRBJ2-2	-
CASSLGQEENQPQHF	TGTGCCAGCAGCTTAGGACAGGAGGAAAATCAGCCCCAGCATTTT	-	TRBV7-2	TRBJ1-5	few